A single T cell receptor (beta chain) is shown here with its context. Its antigen is undetermined. The CDR3 consists of 13 residues. After removal of 1 base from V and 6 bases from J, the junction contained 2 bases not matched to a gene. The germline V gene has CDR1 SQVTM and CDR2 ANQGSEA. The data belong to a study of T-cell reconstitution after alpha-beta-depleted transplantation in children. General study points: At the one-year point after transplant, T-cell counts and TCRbeta diversity were found to come mostly from T cells that had been newly produced.

As it was prepared, the TCRbeta library received unique molecular identifiers. TCRdb recomputed calls from the PCR reads with MiXCR, one row per CDR3 protein. The sample carries fewer than 750,000 distinct CDR3 sequences, 25% to 30% recorded once. The TCR was taken from a boy in the first two years of life with Wiskott-Aldrich syndrome, due to receive a stem cell transplant. The chain employs TRBV29-1 and TRBJ2-1; TRBD1 matches 8 bases. Sequenced material: PBMCs, taken before TCRalphabeta/CD19-depleted stem cell transplant. The CDR3 nucleotides read TGCAGCGTTGAAGGAACAGGGGGCAATGAGCAGTTCTTC. Translating gives CSVEGTGGNEQFF.